The clone carrying this T cell receptor (beta chain) was seen more than once but under ten times. Its antigen is undetermined. V lost 0 bases, J lost 0 bases, and 12 bases lay in between. The germline V gene encodes CDR1 LGHNA and CDR2 YSLEER. The CDR3 loop spans 18 amino acids. The sample originates from a study of T-cell memory formation after mild COVID-19. Study outcomes and limitations: Clones that contracted from day 15 to 85 had balanced CD4/CD8; later expanders were CD4+ biased. Whether day 37 second-wave clones are SARS-CoV-2-specific was not confirmed.

In TCRdb, the 5' RACE reads were re-called with MiXCR into one record per CDR3 protein. The sample records some 340,000 distinct CDR3 sequences, around 13% being singletons. The origin of this receptor is a man younger than 35 who had mild COVID-19 (a few samples of this study predate the infection). Cell type and time point are not known. The chain uses TRBV4-3 and TRBJ2-6; D remains unclear. The sequenced material came from PBMCs or a T cell subset sorted from them (not recorded which). CDR3 amino acids: CASSQDSGTGSGANVLTF. In DNA, the CDR3 is TGCGCCAGCAGCCAAGATAGTGGTACCGGCTCTGGGGCCAACGTCCTGACTTTC.